This T cell receptor beta chain originates from a study of T cells after yellow fever vaccination. A single record per CDR3 protein comes from TCRdb applying MiXCR to the 5' RACE reads. This sample has about 500,000 distinct CDR3 sequences, with about a sixth found just once. Sequenced material: PBMCs, taken 5 days after the first yellow fever vaccination. The receptor was isolated from a man in his late teens or twenties who received the YFV17D yellow fever vaccine.

Here the CDR3 reads CASKGAPENYGYTF. The CDR3 DNA sequence: TGTGCCAGCAAGGGCGCCCCGGAAAACTATGGCTACACCTTC. The gene calls are TRBV6-1 and TRBJ1-2; D is undetermined. Trimming removed 7 bases from V and 2 bases from J, with 14 bases in between. The CDR3 is 14 residues long. Per the germline V gene, CDR1 is MNHNS and CDR2 is SASEGT.